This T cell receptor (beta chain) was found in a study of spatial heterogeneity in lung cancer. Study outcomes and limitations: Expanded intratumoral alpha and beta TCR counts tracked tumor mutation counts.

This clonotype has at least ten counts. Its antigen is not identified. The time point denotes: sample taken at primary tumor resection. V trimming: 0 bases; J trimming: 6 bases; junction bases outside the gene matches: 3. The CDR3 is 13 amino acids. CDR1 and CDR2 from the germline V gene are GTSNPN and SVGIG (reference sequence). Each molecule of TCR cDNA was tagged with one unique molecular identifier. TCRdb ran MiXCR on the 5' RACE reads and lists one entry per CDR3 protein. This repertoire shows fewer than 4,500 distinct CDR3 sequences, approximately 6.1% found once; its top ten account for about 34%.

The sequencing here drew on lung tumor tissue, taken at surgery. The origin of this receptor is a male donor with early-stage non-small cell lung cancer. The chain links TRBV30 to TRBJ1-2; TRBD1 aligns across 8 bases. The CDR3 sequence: CAWSVRGRNGYTF. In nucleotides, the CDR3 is TGTGCCTGGAGTGTCAGGGGGCGCAATGGCTACACCTTC.